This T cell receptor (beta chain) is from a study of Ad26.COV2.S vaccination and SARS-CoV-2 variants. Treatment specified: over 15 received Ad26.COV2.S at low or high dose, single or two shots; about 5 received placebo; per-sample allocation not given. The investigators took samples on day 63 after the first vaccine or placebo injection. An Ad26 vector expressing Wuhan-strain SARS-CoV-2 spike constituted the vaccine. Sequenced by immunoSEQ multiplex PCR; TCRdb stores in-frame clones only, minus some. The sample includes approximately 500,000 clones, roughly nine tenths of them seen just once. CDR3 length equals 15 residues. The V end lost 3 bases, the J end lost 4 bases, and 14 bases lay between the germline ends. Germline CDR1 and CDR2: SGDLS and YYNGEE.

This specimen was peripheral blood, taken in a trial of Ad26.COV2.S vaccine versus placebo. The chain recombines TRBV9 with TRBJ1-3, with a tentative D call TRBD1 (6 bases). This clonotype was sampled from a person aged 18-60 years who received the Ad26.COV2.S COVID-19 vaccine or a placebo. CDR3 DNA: TGTGCCAGCAGCGGGTCGGGGGCTGGAGGAAACACCATATATTTT. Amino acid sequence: CASSGSGAGGNTIYF.